This record concerns one TCR beta chain sequence. This entry is derived from a study of blood T cell repertoires in COVID-19. Whole-study context: Acute-phase and convalescent COVID-19 samples originated in the United States, Italy and Spain.

V was trimmed by 0 bases and J by 4 bases, leaving 12 bases between them. Germline assignment: CDR1 MNHEY and CDR2 SVGEGT. CDR3 size: 15 residues. Sequenced by immunoSEQ multiplex PCR; TCRdb stores in-frame clones only, minus some. The table shows roughly 180,000 clones, with more than 85% occurring only once. The receptor was derived from a man between 65 and 79 years old with active or convalescent COVID-19. The rearrangement joins TRBV6-2 or TRBV6-3 to TRBJ2-5; no firm D call. Source material: peripheral blood. The CDR3 DNA sequence: TGTGCCAGCAGTTACTCGGGCCTCATAGGAGAGACCCAGTACTTC. This sequence encodes CASSYSGLIGETQYF.